Sequencing of this T cell receptor beta chain was carried out in a study of blood T cell repertoires in COVID-19. Across the study: Both acute and convalescent COVID-19 samples were obtained from the United States, Italy and Spain. PBMCs, B-cell-depleted T cells, or T cells provided the cDNA or gDNA that made up the material.

There are 15 residues in the CDR3. Trimming at V came to 6 bases and at J to 4 bases, leaving 8 bases not matched to a gene. Germline V lookup: CDR1 KGHSH, CDR2 LQKENI. Authors' methods: The authors estimated nucleated cell counts from reference gene primer amplification. Sequencing was performed with immunoSEQ multiplex PCR; in TCRdb, only in-frame clones are kept and a portion is missing. V, J and clone size are those of that table, while D and trimming were read from the DNA. The table lists 120,000 or so clones, roughly 83% of them singletons. The sequenced material came from peripheral blood. The source is a woman aged 25-40 years who had recovered from COVID-19. The chain couples TRBV18 to TRBJ1-4; TRBD1 matches at 7 bases. DNA of the CDR3: TGTGCCAGCTCGCTTACTAGGGGGCATAATGAAAAACTGTTTTTT. Its protein is CASSLTRGHNEKLFF.